The 32 T cell receptor beta chains presented below share a single source sample, sequenced in a study of sequential checkpoint blockade in melanoma. Treatment described: randomized to nivolumab then ipilimumab (arm A) or the reverse (arm B). TCRdb's table, derived via immunoSEQ multiplex PCR, lists solely in-frame clones and lacks some. The profile shows around 4,800 clones, around 40% of them singletons. The material was tumor tissue (inferred from file names), obtained from a patient given nivolumab and ipilimumab in sequence. The receptor source for this set is a human donor with melanoma.

The chain employs TRBV18 and TRBJ2-7; 10 bases are a match to TRBD2. The germline CDR1 and CDR2 sequences are KGHSH and LQKENI. The J segment lost 6 bases and the V segment lost 0 bases, leaving 8 bases of the junction unmatched. There are 16 residues in the CDR3. The CDR3 DNA is TGTGCCAGCTCACCACCGAAAGCGGGAGGGCATGCCGAGCAGTACTTC. Protein sequence: CASSPPKAGGHAEQYF. The full variable domain, rest sourced from reference TRBV18 and TRBJ2-7, is NAGVMQNPRHLVRRRGQEARLRCSPMKGHSHVYWYRQLPEEGLKFMVYLQKENIIDESGMPKERFSAEFPKEGPSILRIQQVVRGDSAAYFCASSPPKAGGHAEQYFGPGTRLTVT.

This chain uses TRBV18 with TRBJ2-2; 7 nucleotides line up with TRBD2. The CDR3 has 17 amino acids. Germline V CDR1 and CDR2: KGHSH, LQKENI. Losses at the gene ends were 3 bases for V and 0 bases for J; bases not matched to a gene: 7. The CDR3 here is CASSPSLADPNTGELFF. The CDR3 bases are TGTGCCAGCTCACCCAGTCTAGCGGACCCGAACACCGGGGAGCTGTTTTTT.

The CDR3 DNA reads TGTGCCAGCAGTGTTGCGATGGATTTTAATGGCTACACCTTC. Its protein is CASSVAMDFNGYTF. The gene calls are TRBV9 and TRBJ1-2, with D unresolved. Germline V lookup: CDR1 SGDLS, CDR2 YYNGEE. There are 14 residues in the CDR3. V lost 5 bases and J lost 6, with 17 bases in between.

Regarding this clone: A read error may produce the germline difference seen at one junction end. This rearrangement joins TRBV6-8 to TRBJ1-1, with TRBD1 as a possible D gene (5 bases). The germline gives CDR1 MNHGY, CDR2 SAAAGT. This CDR3 contains 13 residues. CDR3 protein: CASSDSAGMEAFF. DNA for the CDR3: TGTGCCAGCAGTGACTCCGCAGGGATGGAAGCTTTCTTT.

The V call is TRBV5-1, the J call TRBJ2-7; possible D gene TRBD1, 6 bases. The CDR3 has 15 residues. CDR1 SGHRS and CDR2 YFSETQ come from the germline V gene. Trimming shortened V by 0 bases and J by 0 bases, and 10 bases separated the two germline ends. CDR3 DNA: TGCGCCAGCAGCTTGGTGCCAGGGGCCTCCTACGAGCAGTACTTC. It codes for CASSLVPGASYEQYF.

This clone has just a few counts. This chain joins TRBV7-1 and TRBJ2-7; TRBD1 or TRBD2 may be the D gene (6 bases each). TRBV7-1 is given ORF status, its function remaining uncertain. The CDR3 extends over 16 amino acids. Trimming removed 4 bases from V and 4 bases from J, with 20 bases in between. The CDR3 DNA reads TGTGCCAGCAGCTTATGGGGAGGAGTACAGGGATACGAGCAGTACTTC. This gives the protein CASSLWGGVQGYEQYF.

This chain uses TRBV19 with TRBJ1-5, with 10 bases fitting TRBD1. V lost 3 bases and J lost 7; bases outside the gene matches: 9. The length of the CDR3 is 16 residues. Germline lookup yields CDR1 LNHDA and CDR2 SQIVND (reference sequence). CDR3 residues: CASSILGQGERQPQHF. CDR3 DNA sequence: TGTGCCAGTAGTATTCTCGGACAGGGGGAGAGGCAGCCCCAGCATTTT.

J is TRBJ2-2 and V is TRBV18, with D unclear. V was pared by 6 bases and J by 4 bases, with 18 bases between. CDR1 and CDR2 from the germline V gene are KGHSH and LQKENI. The CDR3 is made up of 16 amino acids. Here the CDR3 reads CASSGSGPYRTGELFF. CDR3 nucleotides: TGTGCCAGCTCGGGCTCCGGGCCCTACCGCACCGGGGAGCTGTTTTTT.

This clone was found a few times. V is TRBV6-8 and J is TRBJ2-7; D is undetermined. The ends were cut back, 11 bases at V and 2 bases at J, with 13 bases in the middle. From germline, CDR1 is MNHGY and CDR2 SAAAGT. This CDR3 has 12 residues. CDR3 amino acids: CARGRSTYEQYF. CDR3 sequence (DNA): TGTGCCCGCGGACGGTCGACCTACGAGCAGTACTTC.

V gene TRBV25-1 combines with J gene TRBJ1-1; 7 positions agree with TRBD1. The CDR3 contains 16 residues. Per the germline V gene, CDR1 is MGHDK and CDR2 is SYGVNS. V lost 3 bases to trimming and J lost 1 base; unmatched junction nucleotides: 8. CDR3 residues: CASSDSPRTGNTEAFF. In DNA form, the CDR3 reads TGTGCCAGCAGTGATTCACCCCGGACAGGGAACACTGAAGCTTTCTTT.

This clone was counted only a few times. The V and J genes are TRBV28 and TRBJ2-1, with 9 nucleotides matching TRBD2. Trimming at V came to 5 bases and at J to 10 bases, leaving 6 bases not matched to a gene. Germline CDR1 reads MDHEN; CDR2 reads SYDVKM. The CDR3 contains 13 residues. CDR3 in amino acids: CASSPGLAREQFF. The CDR3 DNA reads as TGTGCCAGCAGTCCGGGACTAGCTAGGGAGCAGTTCTTC.

This clone has only a few counts. The chain joins TRBV28 to TRBJ2-1; D unclear. Germline V gives CDR1 MDHEN, CDR2 SYDVKM. This CDR3 spans 13 amino acids. With 6 bases removed from V and 7 bases from J, the gap between germline ends came to 13 bases. CDR3 sequence reads: CASSEEFLNEQFF. The DNA of the CDR3 is TGTGCCAGCAGCGAGGAGTTCTTGAATGAGCAGTTCTTC.

This clone was observed a handful of times. The chain is built from TRBV11-3 and TRBJ1-1, with a tentative D call TRBD1 (5 bases). CDR1 is SGHNT and CDR2 is YENEEA in the germline V gene. This CDR3 region has 14 residues. The V and J ends lost 3 bases and 0 bases respectively, with 8 bases between them. This chain's CDR3 is CASSLPGMNTEAFF. CDR3 coding DNA: TGTGCCAGCAGCTTGCCAGGGATGAACACTGAAGCTTTCTTT.

There are a few counts of this clone. The gene calls are TRBV11-3 and TRBJ2-1, with 9 bases lining up with TRBD2. The CDR3 extends over 14 amino acids. Germline V gives CDR1 SGHNT, CDR2 YENEEA. V dropped 2 bases and J dropped 9; count of bases not matched to a gene: 5. Here the CDR3 DNA reads TGTGCCAGCAGCTTAAGCCTAGCGGGAAGTGAGCAGTTCTTC. It yields the protein CASSLSLAGSEQFF. The entire variable domain, with the rest obtained from reference TRBV11-3 and TRBJ2-1, is as follows: EAGVVQSPRYKIIEKKQPVAFWCNPISGHNTLYWYLQNLGQGPELLIRYENEEAVDDSQLPKDRFSAERLKGVDSTLKIQPAELGDSAVYLCASSLSLAGSEQFFGPGTRLTVL.

The chain joins TRBV19 to TRBJ2-7; no reliable D call. The germline V gene encodes CDR1 LNHDA and CDR2 SQIVND (reference sequence). CDR3 length: 15 residues. V was pared by 3 bases and J by 5 bases, with 17 bases between. The CDR3 sequence: CASSIVKTGPHEQYF. In DNA form, the CDR3 reads TGTGCCAGTAGTATTGTTAAGACCGGGCCCCACGAGCAGTACTTC.

V is TRBV6-8 and J is TRBJ2-7; 9 nucleotides align to TRBD1. This CDR3 comprises 15 residues. The germline gives CDR1 MNHGY, CDR2 SAAAGT. V trimming: 6 bases; J trimming: 2 bases; junction bases outside the gene matches: 8. The CDR3 reads CASRPDRGFAYEQYF. For the CDR3, the DNA is TGTGCCAGCAGACCCGACAGGGGGTTTGCCTACGAGCAGTACTTC.

V is TRBV19 and J is TRBJ2-3; unclear D gene. Germline CDR1 LNHDA, CDR2 SQIVND (reference sequence). The CDR3 totals 14 residues. The V end lost 10 bases, the J end lost 0 bases, and 14 bases lay between the germline ends. CDR3 sequence reads: CATSPKLSTDTQYF. The CDR3 DNA sequence: TGTGCCACCTCGCCCAAACTGAGCACAGATACGCAGTATTTT.

This chain uses TRBV25-1 with TRBJ2-7; D perhaps matches TRBD2 (5 bases). This CDR3 has 13 residues. CDR1 and CDR2 (germline): MGHDK, SYGVNS. Deletions cut 4 bases from V and 6 bases from J, with 13 bases between. The CDR3 sequence is CASSGGPWGEQYF. CDR3 DNA sequence: TGTGCCAGCAGTGGAGGGCCTTGGGGCGAGCAGTACTTC.

This clone was seen a single time. The chain links TRBV25-1 to TRBJ2-1; possibly TRBD1 or TRBD2 for D (6 bases each). Germline-derived CDR1 and CDR2 are MGHDK and SYGVNS. The length of the CDR3 is 17 residues. Trimming removed 7 bases at V and 7 bases at J, with 26 bases between. CDR3 coding DNA: TGTGCCAGCACCCCGGGACAAGGCCGGGCTGGGGGGAATGAGCAGTTCTTC. This encodes CASTPGQGRAGGNEQFF.

Points on this clone: This sample also contains other DNA sequences that code for the same CDR3. The V gene is TRBV9, the J gene TRBJ1-1, with D maybe TRBD1 (6 bases). Germline CDR1 is SGDLS and CDR2 is YYNGEE. The CDR3 consists of 14 residues. V lost 4 bases to trimming and J lost 0 bases, with 10 bases between them. The CDR3 DNA sequence: TGTGCCAGCAGCCCCGGGACACTGAACACTGAAGCTTTCTTT. Encoded protein: CASSPGTLNTEAFF.

The CDR3 nucleotides read TGCGCCAGCAGCTTGGTGGTCAGGGGAGACTATGGCTACACCTTC. This gives the protein CASSLVVRGDYGYTF. This chain links TRBV5-1 with TRBJ1-2, with D maybe TRBD1 (6 bases). The V end was cut by 0 bases, the J end by 3 bases, with 12 bases between. CDR1 and CDR2 from the germline V gene are SGHRS and YFSETQ. The CDR3 totals 15 residues.

This clone is medium-sized. The chain is built from TRBV6-8 and TRBJ2-7, with 8 bases that match TRBD2. V was clipped by 5 bases and J by 2 bases; unmatched bases: 8. This CDR3 spans 15 amino acids. Germline V gene data show CDR1 as MNHGY and CDR2 as SAAAGT. The CDR3 nucleotides read TGTGCCAGCAGTGGAAGGGCGGGAGGCCCCTACGAGCAGTACTTC. It codes for CASSGRAGGPYEQYF.

The chain has TRBV5-1 and TRBJ2-5, with 7 bases aligning to TRBD2. The CDR3 has 14 amino acids. With 0 bases clipped from V and 5 bases from J, the junction kept 4 bases outside the gene matches. Germline values: CDR1 SGHRS, CDR2 YFSETQ. This CDR3 is CASSLVGGSETQYF. CDR3 bases: TGCGCCAGCAGCTTGGTTGGCGGGAGTGAGACCCAGTACTTC.

This clone was observed a handful of times. V is TRBV28 and J is TRBJ1-1; TRBD1 might be the D (5 bases). Germline CDR1 and CDR2: MDHEN and SYDVKM. This CDR3 contains 14 residues. Trimming shortened V by 6 bases and J by 0 bases, and 11 bases separated the two germline ends. CDR3 sequence (DNA): TGTGCCAGCAGATCCGGGACCATGAACACTGAAGCTTTCTTT. Amino acid sequence: CASRSGTMNTEAFF.

This chain joins TRBV6-8 and TRBJ2-7; 7 bases fit TRBD1. The CDR3 loop spans 15 amino acids. Germline lookup yields CDR1 MNHGY and CDR2 SAAAGT. The trim removed 6 bases at V and 5 bases at J, leaving 13 bases unmatched. For the CDR3, the DNA is TGTGCCAGCAGACCAAGACAGACAGGGCCCCACGAGCAGTACTTC. It translates to CASRPRQTGPHEQYF.

The V and J genes are TRBV5-1 and TRBJ2-7, with D maybe TRBD1 (5 bases). Germline loops: CDR1 SGHRS, CDR2 YFSETQ. The CDR3 is made up of 16 amino acids. V lost 0 bases, J lost 5 bases, and 18 bases lay in between. The CDR3, as DNA: TGCGCCAGCAGCTTGGAAGGCAGGGCCCTAGGGGACGAGCAGTACTTC. Translating gives CASSLEGRALGDEQYF. Filled out from reference TRBV5-1 and TRBJ2-7, the complete variable domain reads KAGVTQTPRYLIKTRGQQVTLSCSPISGHRSVSWYQQTPGQGLQFLFEYFSETQRNKGNFPGRFSGRQFSNSRSEMNVSTLELGDSALYLCASSLEGRALGDEQYFGPGTRLTVT.

V gene TRBV11-3 combines with J gene TRBJ1-2, with 7 bases that match TRBD1. Germline CDR1 and CDR2: SGHNT and YENEEA. The CDR3 is 15 amino acids. With V trimmed by 3 bases and J by 8 bases, 12 bases remained unmatched. The chain's CDR3 is CASSFGTDPLEGYTF. In nucleotides, the CDR3 is TGTGCCAGCAGCTTTGGGACAGATCCCCTGGAGGGCTACACCTTC.

This clone was found a few times. The V call is TRBV11-3, the J call TRBJ1-1; D might be TRBD1 (6 bases). This CDR3 is built from 14 residues. CDR1 and CDR2 from the germline V gene are SGHNT and YENEEA. V lost 1 base to trimming and J lost 7 bases, with 13 bases between them. Here the CDR3 DNA reads TGTGCCAGCAGCTTAGGTTTAGGGGGTCATGAAGCTTTCTTT. The encoded protein is CASSLGLGGHEAFF.

This clone was seen a few times. The J gene is TRBJ2-5, the V gene TRBV28; no definite D call. This CDR3 spans 15 amino acids. Germline V gene data show CDR1 as MDHEN and CDR2 as SYDVKM. Trimming left V 4 bases short and J 5 bases short, with 17 bases between. The CDR3 nucleotides are TGTGCCAGCAGTTCCCTTTTGGGCGGTGCGGAGACCCAGTACTTC. Its translation: CASSSLLGGAETQYF.

This clone was seen more than once but under ten times. This chain's CDR3 is CASSLEQGITEAFF. The CDR3 nucleotides are TGCGCCAGCAGCTTGGAACAGGGGATCACTGAAGCTTTCTTT. The chain recombines TRBV5-1 with TRBJ1-1, with 7 bases identical to TRBD1. The CDR3 spans 14 residues. Germline CDR1 and CDR2: SGHRS and YFSETQ. V trimming: 0 bases; J trimming: 4 bases; junction bases outside the gene matches: 3.

This clone was seen only a few times. The chain has TRBV28 and TRBJ1-1; weak D call: TRBD1 (5 bases). Germline CDR1 reads MDHEN; CDR2 reads SYDVKM. With 3 bases removed from V and 1 base from J, the gap between germline ends came to 6 bases. The CDR3 loop spans 13 amino acids. CDR3 coding DNA: TGTGCCAGCAGTTTTCAGGGGAACACTGAAGCTTTCTTT. It codes for CASSFQGNTEAFF.

This clone has only a few counts. The gene calls are TRBV19 and TRBJ1-5, with 8 bases identical to TRBD1. This CDR3 has 14 residues. Germline CDR1 reads LNHDA; CDR2 reads SQIVND (reference sequence). V gave up 5 bases and J gave up 7 bases; unmatched junction bases: 7. CDR3 residues: CASSETGARQPQHF. CDR3 bases: TGTGCCAGTAGTGAGACAGGGGCGAGACAGCCCCAGCATTTT.